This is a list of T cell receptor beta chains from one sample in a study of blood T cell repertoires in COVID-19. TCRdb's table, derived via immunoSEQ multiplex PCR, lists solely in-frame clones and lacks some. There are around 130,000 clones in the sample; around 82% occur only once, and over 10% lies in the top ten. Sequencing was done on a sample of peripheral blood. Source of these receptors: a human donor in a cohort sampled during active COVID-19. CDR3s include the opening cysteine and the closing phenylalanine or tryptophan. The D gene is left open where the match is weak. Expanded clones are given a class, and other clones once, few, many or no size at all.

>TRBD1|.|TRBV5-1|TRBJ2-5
TGCGCCAGCAGCTTGGAACTGGGGACAGGACAAGAGACCCAGTACTTC
CASSLELGTGQETQYF
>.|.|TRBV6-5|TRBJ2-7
TGTGCCAGCAGGGGGACTGATTACGACTACGAGCAGTACTTC
CASRGTDYDYEQYF
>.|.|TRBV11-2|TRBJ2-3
TGTGCCAGCAGCTTAGGGGGGGGGCCCACAGATACGCAGTATTTT
CASSLGGGPTDTQYF
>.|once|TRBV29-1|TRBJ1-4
TGCAGCGTTCTCAGGGAAAAACTGTTTTTT
CSVLREKLFF
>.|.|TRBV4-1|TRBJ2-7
TGCGCCAGCAGCCAAGATCGGGGGAGCTACGAGCAGTACTTC
CASSQDRGSYEQYF
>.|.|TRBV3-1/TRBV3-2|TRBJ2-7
TGTGCCAGCAGCCAAGCGGGGAGCTCCTACGAGCAGTACTTC
CASSQAGSSYEQYF
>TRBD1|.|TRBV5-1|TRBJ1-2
TGCGCCAGCAGCGCGACAGGGGGAGGGGGCTACACCTTC
CASSATGGGGYTF
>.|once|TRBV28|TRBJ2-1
TGTGCCAGCAGCGTGAGGGCGAATGAGCAGTTCTTC
CASSVRANEQFF
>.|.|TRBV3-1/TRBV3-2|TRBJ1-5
TGTGCCAGCAGCCAGGCAGGGGCCAGTCAGCCCCAGCATTTT
CASSQAGASQPQHF
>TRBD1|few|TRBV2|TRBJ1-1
TGTGCCAGCAGTGAAAGAACCGGGACAGGGGTAGGAGCTTTCTTT
CASSERTGTGVGAFF
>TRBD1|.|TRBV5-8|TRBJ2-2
TGTGCCAGCAGCCCCGGGACAGGGAGGAACACCGGGGAGCTGTTTTTT
CASSPGTGRNTGELFF
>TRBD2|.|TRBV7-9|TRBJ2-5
TGTGCCAGCAGCGGGATGACTAGCGGGGGATCCCAAGAGACCCAGTACTTC
CASSGMTSGGSQETQYF
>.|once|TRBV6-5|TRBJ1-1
TGTGCCAGCAGTAACCAAGGGGGAAGGACTGAAGCTTTCTTT
CASSNQGGRTEAFF
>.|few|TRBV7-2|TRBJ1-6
TGTGCCAGCAGCAAATCGGAGGTCATTAATAATTCACCCCTCCACTTT
CASSKSEVINNSPLHF
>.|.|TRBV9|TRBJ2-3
TGTGCCAGCAGCGTAGTAACAGGGTTCACAGATACGCAGTATTTT
CASSVVTGFTDTQYF
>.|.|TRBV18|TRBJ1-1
TGTGCCAGCTCACTTCAGGGGCGGGACACTGAAGCTTTCTTT
CASSLQGRDTEAFF
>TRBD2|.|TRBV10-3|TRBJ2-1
TGTGCCATCAGTCAAAGCCGTCAGGGAGGGAATGAGCAGTTCTTC
CAISQSRQGGNEQFF
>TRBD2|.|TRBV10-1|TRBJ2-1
TGCGCCAGCGACTTTAGGGGCGGGGGGCGGTACAATGAGCAGTTCTTC
CASDFRGGGRYNEQFF
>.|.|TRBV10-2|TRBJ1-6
TGCGCCAGCAGTGAGTCGGGGGGAACAGCACCCCTCCACTTT
CASSESGGTAPLHF
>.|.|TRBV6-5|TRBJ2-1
TGTGCCAGCAGTTCGGGATGGGTCCGATATGAGCAGTTCTTC
CASSSGWVRYEQFF
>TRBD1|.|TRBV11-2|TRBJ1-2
TGTGCCAGCAGCTCGGCCCGGGACAGGGGATCTGGCTACACCTTC
CASSSARDRGSGYTF
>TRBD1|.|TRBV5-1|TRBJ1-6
TGCGCCAGCAGCAGTGGGGACAGCCCGTACTCACCCCTCCACTTT
CASSSGDSPYSPLHF
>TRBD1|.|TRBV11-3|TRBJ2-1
TGTGCCAGCAGCTTAGCAGGGGGCAATGAGCAGTTCTTC
CASSLAGGNEQFF